Given below is one TCR beta chain in context. What it recognizes is unknown. It was with 60 Vbeta and 13 Jbeta primers that the PCR ran. Authors' data handling: An analysis that came later counted some 80 million unique TCR beta chains, approximately 12 million shared. The data were produced by immunoSEQ multiplex PCR, yet TCRdb's version contains in-frame clones alone and is incomplete. V and J calls and clone size are as listed in that table; D and trimming were resolved from the DNA. The table shows roughly 150,000 clones, with roughly 79% occurring only once. The CDR3 has 15 residues. Trimming removed 5 bases at V and 1 base at J, with 14 bases between. Germline lookup yields CDR1 MNHEY and CDR2 SMNVEV (reference sequence). The record originates from a study of cytomegalovirus exposure and HLA in healthy donors. The study's findings and limits: The classifier reportedly diagnosed cytomegalovirus status with high sensitivity and specificity. The study designated some 180 TCR beta chains cytomegalovirus-associated.

The source material was PBMCs. This clonotype was obtained from a woman aged 40-49 years in good health and CMV-seronegative. The chain links TRBV27 to TRBJ1-1; tentatively, D is TRBD1 (6 bases). The CDR3 DNA reads TGTGCCAGCAGTCCTCCGGGACACAAGAACACTGAAGCTTTCTTT. It yields the protein CASSPPGHKNTEAFF.